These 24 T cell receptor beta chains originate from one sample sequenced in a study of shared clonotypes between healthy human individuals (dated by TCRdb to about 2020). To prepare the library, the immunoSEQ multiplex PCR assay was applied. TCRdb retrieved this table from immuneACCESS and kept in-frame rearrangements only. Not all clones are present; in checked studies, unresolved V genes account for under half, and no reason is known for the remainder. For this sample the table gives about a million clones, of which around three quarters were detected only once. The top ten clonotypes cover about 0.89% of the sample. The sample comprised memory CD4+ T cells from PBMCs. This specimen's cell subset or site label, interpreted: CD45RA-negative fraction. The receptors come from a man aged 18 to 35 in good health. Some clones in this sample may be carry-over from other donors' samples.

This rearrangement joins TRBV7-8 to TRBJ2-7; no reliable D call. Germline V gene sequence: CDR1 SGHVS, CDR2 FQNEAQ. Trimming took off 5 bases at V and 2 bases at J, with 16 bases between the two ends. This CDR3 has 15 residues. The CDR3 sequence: CASSLQVTETYEQYF. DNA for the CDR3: TGTGCCAGCAGCCTACAAGTGACGGAGACCTACGAGCAGTACTTC.

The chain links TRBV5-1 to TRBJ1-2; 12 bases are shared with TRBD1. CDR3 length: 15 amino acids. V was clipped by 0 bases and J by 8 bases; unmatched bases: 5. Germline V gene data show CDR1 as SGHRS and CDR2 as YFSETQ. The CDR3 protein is CASSLAAGTGGGYTF. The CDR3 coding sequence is TGCGCCAGCAGCTTGGCCGCCGGGACAGGGGGCGGCTACACCTTC.

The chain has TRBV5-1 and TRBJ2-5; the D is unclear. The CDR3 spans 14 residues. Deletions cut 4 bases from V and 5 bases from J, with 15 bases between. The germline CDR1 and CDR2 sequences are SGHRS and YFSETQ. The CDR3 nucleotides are TGCGCCAGCAGCGTTCAAACTGGGGTGGAGACCCAGTACTTC. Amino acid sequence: CASSVQTGVETQYF.

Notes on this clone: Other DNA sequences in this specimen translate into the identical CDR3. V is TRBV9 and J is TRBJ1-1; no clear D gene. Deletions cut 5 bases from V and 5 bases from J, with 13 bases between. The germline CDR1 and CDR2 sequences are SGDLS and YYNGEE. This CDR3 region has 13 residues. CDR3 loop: CASSVRYGTEAFF. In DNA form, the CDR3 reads TGTGCCAGCAGTGTCAGGTACGGAACTGAAGCTTTCTTT. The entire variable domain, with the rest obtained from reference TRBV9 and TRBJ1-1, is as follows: DSGVTQTPKHLITATGQRVTLRCSPRSGDLSVYWYQQSLDQGLQFLIQYYNGEERAKGNILERFSAQQFPDLHSELNLSSLELGDSALYFCASSVRYGTEAFFGQGTRLTVV.

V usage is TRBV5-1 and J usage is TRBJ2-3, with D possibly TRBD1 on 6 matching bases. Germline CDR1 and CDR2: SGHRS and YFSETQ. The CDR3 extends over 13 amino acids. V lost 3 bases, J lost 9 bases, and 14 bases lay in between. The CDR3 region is CASSSLSGDTQYF. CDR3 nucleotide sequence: TGCGCCAGCAGCTCCCTCTCAGGGGACACGCAGTATTTT.

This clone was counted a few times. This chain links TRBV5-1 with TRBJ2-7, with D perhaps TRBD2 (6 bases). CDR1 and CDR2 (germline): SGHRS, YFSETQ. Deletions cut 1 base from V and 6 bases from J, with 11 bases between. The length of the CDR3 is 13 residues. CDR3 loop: CASSLTSSLEQYF. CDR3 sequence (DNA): TGCGCCAGCAGCTTGACTAGCTCGCTCGAGCAGTACTTC.

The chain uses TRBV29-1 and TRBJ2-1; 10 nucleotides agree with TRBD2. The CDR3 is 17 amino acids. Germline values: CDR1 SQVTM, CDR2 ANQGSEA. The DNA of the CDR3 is TGCACCCTTGCCCCCTCAGCGGGAGGGGGACCCTACAATGAGCAGTTCTTC. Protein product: CTLAPSAGGGPYNEQFF.

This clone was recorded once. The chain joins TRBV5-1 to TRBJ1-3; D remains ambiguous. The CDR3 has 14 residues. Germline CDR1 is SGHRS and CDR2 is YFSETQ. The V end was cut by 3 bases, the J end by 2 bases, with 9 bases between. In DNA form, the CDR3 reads TGCGCCAGCAGCTCCACAGCTCCTGGAAACACCATATATTTT. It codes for CASSSTAPGNTIYF.

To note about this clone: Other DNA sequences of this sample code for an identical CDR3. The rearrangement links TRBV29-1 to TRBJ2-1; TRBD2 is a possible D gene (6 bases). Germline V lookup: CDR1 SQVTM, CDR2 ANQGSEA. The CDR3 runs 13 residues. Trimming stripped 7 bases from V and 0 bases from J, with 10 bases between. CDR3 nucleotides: TGCAGCGAACGGGAGAGCTCCTACAATGAGCAGTTCTTC. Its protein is CSERESSYNEQFF.

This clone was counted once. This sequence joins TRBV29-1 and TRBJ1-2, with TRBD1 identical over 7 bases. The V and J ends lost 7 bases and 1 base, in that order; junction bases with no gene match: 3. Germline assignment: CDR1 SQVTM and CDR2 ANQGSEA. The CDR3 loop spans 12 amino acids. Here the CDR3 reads CSARDSNYGYTF. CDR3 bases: TGCAGCGCTAGGGACAGTAACTATGGCTACACCTTC.

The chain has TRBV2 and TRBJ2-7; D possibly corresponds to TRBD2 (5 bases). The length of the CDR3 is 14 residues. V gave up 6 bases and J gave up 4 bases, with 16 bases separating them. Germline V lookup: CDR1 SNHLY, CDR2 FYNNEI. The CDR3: CASSSGRGWYEQYF. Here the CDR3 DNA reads TGTGCCAGCAGCTCAGGCAGAGGGTGGTACGAGCAGTACTTC.

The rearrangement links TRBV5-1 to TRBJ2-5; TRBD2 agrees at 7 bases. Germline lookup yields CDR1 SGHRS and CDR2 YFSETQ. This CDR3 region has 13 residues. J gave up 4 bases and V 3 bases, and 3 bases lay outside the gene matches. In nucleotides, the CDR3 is TGCGCCAGCAGCTCGGGCGGGGGAGAGACCCAGTACTTC. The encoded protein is CASSSGGGETQYF.

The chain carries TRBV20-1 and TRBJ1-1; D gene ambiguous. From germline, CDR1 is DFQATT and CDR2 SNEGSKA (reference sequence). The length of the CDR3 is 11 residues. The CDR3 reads CSLLENTEAFF. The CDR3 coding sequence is TGCAGCCTCTTAGAGAACACTGAAGCTTTCTTT.

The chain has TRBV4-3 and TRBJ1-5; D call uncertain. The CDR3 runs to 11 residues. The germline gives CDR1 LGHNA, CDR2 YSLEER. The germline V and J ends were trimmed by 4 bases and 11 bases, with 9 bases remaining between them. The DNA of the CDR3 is TGCGCCAGCAGCCCCCAGAAGGCCCAGCATTTT. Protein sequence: CASSPQKAQHF.

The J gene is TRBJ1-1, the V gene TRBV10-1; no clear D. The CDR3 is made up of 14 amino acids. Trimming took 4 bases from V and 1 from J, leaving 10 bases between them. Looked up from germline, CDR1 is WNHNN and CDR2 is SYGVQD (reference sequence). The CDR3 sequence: CASSGESPNTEAFF. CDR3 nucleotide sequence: TGCGCCAGCAGTGGGGAGAGCCCGAACACTGAAGCTTTCTTT.

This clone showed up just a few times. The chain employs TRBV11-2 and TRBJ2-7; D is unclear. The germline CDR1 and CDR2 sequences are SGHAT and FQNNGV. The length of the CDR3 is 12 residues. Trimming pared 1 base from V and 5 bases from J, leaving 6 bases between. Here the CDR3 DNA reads TGTGCCAGCAGCTTAGGCCCTGACGAGCAGTACTTC. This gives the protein CASSLGPDEQYF.

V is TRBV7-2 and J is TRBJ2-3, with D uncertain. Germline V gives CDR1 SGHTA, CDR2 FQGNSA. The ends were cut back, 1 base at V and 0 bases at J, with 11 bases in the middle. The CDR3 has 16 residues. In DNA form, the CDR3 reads TGTGCCAGCAGCTTAGATGCCGCTGCTAGCACAGATACGCAGTATTTT. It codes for CASSLDAAASTDTQYF.

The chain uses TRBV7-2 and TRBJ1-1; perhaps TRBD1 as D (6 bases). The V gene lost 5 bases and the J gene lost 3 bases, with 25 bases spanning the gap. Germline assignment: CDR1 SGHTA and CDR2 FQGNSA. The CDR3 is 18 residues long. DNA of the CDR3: TGTGCCAGCAGCCTGACTTTTGGGACACTCGTTAGGGACACTGAAGCTTTCTTT. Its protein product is CASSLTFGTLVRDTEAFF.

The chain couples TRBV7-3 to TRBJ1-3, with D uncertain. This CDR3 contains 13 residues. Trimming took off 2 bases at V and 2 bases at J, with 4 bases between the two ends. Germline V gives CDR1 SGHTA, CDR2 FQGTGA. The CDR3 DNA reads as TGTGCCAGCAGCTTAGGAGCTGGAAACACCATATATTTT. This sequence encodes CASSLGAGNTIYF.

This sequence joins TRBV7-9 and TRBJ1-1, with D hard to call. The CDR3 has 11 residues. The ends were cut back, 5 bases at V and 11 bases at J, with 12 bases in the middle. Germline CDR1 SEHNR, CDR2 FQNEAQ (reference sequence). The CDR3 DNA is TGTGCCAGCAGCGAGCATGGGGATGCTTTCTTT. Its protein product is CASSEHGDAFF. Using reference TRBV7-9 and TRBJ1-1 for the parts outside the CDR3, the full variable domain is DTGVSQNPRHKITKRGQNVTFRCDPISEHNRLYWYRQTLGQGPEFLTYFQNEAQLEKSRLLSDRFSAERPKGSFSTLEIQRTEQGDSAMYLCASSEHGDAFFGQGTRLTVV.

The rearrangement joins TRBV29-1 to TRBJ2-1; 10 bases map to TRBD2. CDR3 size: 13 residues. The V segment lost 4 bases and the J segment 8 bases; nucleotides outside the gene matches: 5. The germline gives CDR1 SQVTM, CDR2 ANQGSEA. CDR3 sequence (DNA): TGCAGCGTTGCGCGGCTAGCGGGAGATGAGCAGTTCTTC. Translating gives CSVARLAGDEQFF.

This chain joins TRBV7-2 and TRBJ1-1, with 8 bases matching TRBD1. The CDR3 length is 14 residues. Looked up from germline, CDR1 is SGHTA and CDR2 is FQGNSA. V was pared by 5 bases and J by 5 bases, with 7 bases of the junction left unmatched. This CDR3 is CASSPRDRITEAFF. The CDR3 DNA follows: TGTGCCAGCAGCCCGCGGGACAGGATAACTGAAGCTTTCTTT.

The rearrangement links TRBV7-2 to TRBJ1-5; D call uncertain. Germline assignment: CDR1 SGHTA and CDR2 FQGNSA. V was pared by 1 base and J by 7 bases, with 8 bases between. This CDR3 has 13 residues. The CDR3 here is CASSLERSQPQHF. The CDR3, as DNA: TGTGCCAGCAGCTTAGAACGGTCCCAGCCCCAGCATTTT.

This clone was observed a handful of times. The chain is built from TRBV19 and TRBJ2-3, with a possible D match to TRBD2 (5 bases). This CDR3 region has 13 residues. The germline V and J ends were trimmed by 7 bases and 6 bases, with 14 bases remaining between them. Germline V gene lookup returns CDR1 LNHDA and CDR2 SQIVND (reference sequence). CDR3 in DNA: TGTGCCAGTAACTGGGGAGTCTTGGATACGCAGTATTTT. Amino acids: CASNWGVLDTQYF. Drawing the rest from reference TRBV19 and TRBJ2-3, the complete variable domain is DGGITQSPKYLFRKEGQNVTLSCEQNLNHDAMYWYRQDPGQGLRLIYYSQIVNDFQKGDIAEGYSVSREKKESFPLTVTSAQKNPTAFYLCASNWGVLDTQYFGPGTRLTVL.